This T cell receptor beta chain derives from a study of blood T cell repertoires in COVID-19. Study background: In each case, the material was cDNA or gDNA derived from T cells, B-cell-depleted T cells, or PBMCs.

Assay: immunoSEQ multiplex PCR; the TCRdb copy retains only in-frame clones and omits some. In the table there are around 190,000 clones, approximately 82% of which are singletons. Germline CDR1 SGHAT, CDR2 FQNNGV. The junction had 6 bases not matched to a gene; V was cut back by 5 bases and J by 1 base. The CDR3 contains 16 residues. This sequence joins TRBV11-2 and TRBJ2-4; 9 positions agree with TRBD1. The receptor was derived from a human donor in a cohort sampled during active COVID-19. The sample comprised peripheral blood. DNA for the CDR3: TGTGCCAGCAGCAAAACAGGGGGCGCCGCCAAAAACATTCAGTACTTC. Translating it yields CASSKTGGAAKNIQYF.